This entry is about one T cell receptor beta chain. Its matching antigen is unknown. The primer mix had 60 Vbeta and 13 Jbeta primers. Measured with immunoSEQ multiplex PCR; TCRdb has only the in-frame clones, and not every one. This table has hundreds of thousands of clones, approximately 70% appearing once. V was pared by 1 base and J by 7 bases, with 16 bases between. The V gene's germline CDR1 is SEHNR and CDR2 FQNEAQ (reference sequence). This CDR3 is built from 15 residues. These data come from a study of cytomegalovirus exposure and HLA in healthy donors. General observations from the study: There were some V segments, including TRBV6-2 and TRBV6-3, excluded as indistinguishable. Across all donors, roughly uniform sequencing depth was an assumption of the presence/absence analyses.

Donors sampled were nominally healthy, though unrecorded immune exposures were likely. The J gene is TRBJ1-2, the V gene TRBV7-9, with TRBD1 as a possible D gene (6 bases). The TCR sequence derives from a woman under 40 in good health and CMV-seronegative. The sequenced sample consisted of PBMCs. CDR3 region: CASSLGTSGEGGYTF. The DNA for the CDR3 is TGTGCCAGCAGCTTAGGGACGTCAGGGGAGGGTGGCTACACCTTC.